Following are 24 T cell receptor beta chains from one sample sequenced in a study of shared clonotypes between healthy human individuals. The method was immunoSEQ multiplex PCR; TCRdb's version includes in-frame clones alone and lacks a portion of them. This repertoire shows a few million clones, under 97% found once; its top ten account for around 0.13%. The specimen sequenced was naive CD4+ T cells sorted from blood. The subset denotes: CD45RA+ positively selected. These TCRs come from a young man in good health.

This chain connects TRBV2 to TRBJ2-2; D unclear. CDR3 size: 13 residues. Germline values: CDR1 SNHLY, CDR2 FYNNEI. Trimming removed 5 bases from V and 6 bases from J, with 10 bases in between. The DNA for the CDR3 is TGTGCCAGCAGTCCCAGTTCGGCCGGGGAGCTGTTTTTT. Translation gives CASSPSSAGELFF.

The V call is TRBV11-2, the J call TRBJ2-6, with unresolved D. Looked up from germline, CDR1 is SGHAT and CDR2 is FQNNGV. Trimming removed 2 bases at V and 2 bases at J, with 7 bases between. This CDR3 comprises 15 residues. CDR3 in amino acids: CASSLTRAGANVLTF. Here the CDR3 DNA reads TGTGCCAGCAGCTTAACCCGGGCTGGGGCCAACGTCCTGACTTTC.

The count of this clone is one. The V call is TRBV6-5, the J call TRBJ1-3; 7 nucleotides agree with TRBD1. V shed 8 bases and J 1 base; nucleotides not matched to a gene: 8. Germline-derived CDR1 and CDR2 are MNHEY and SVGAGI. This CDR3 comprises 15 residues. In nucleotides, the CDR3 is TGTGCCAGCCGGGACAGAACTTTATCTGGAAACACCATATATTTT. Protein product: CASRDRTLSGNTIYF.

A word on this clone: Other DNA sequences in this specimen translate into the identical CDR3. V is TRBV18 and J is TRBJ2-2, with TRBD1 matching 9 bases. Germline V gene data show CDR1 as KGHSH and CDR2 as LQKENI. Unmatched junction bases numbered 1, after V lost 0 bases and J lost 2 bases. The CDR3 totals 16 residues. The chain's CDR3 is CASSPPDRGNTGELFF. The DNA of the CDR3 is TGTGCCAGCTCACCACCGGACAGGGGCAACACCGGGGAGCTGTTTTTT.

The gene calls are TRBV5-1 and TRBJ2-1; D call uncertain. CDR1 and CDR2 (germline): SGHRS, YFSETQ. The CDR3 is 12 residues long. Between the trimmed V and J ends, which lost 3 bases and 6 bases, there was a span of 7 bases. CDR3 protein: CASSYLGNEQFF. In DNA, the CDR3 is TGCGCCAGCAGCTACTTAGGCAATGAGCAGTTCTTC.

A remark on this clone: Other DNA sequences within the sample encode an identical CDR3. J is TRBJ1-3 and V is TRBV30, with D possibly being TRBD1 (5 bases). The V gene's germline CDR1 is GTSNPN and CDR2 SVGIG (reference sequence). The CDR3 is 13 amino acids. Trimming left V 4 bases short and J 4 bases short, with 11 bases between. CDR3 region: CAWNTGTGNTIYF. The CDR3 DNA reads TGTGCCTGGAACACTGGGACCGGAAACACCATATATTTT.

This rearrangement joins TRBV6-1 to TRBJ1-2; no definite D call. The germline V and J ends were trimmed by 1 base and 2 bases, with 17 bases remaining between them. The CDR3 sequence is 17 residues long. Germline V gene sequence: CDR1 MNHNS, CDR2 SASEGT. This chain's CDR3 is CASSEGAGFFINYGYTF. CDR3 DNA sequence: TGTGCCAGCAGTGAAGGGGCCGGATTTTTTATCAACTATGGCTACACCTTC.

The chain employs TRBV18 and TRBJ1-2; 9 positions match TRBD1. CDR1 KGHSH and CDR2 LQKENI come from the germline V gene. The CDR3 is made up of 15 amino acids. V dropped 4 bases and J dropped 8; count of bases not matched to a gene: 11. CDR3 sequence (DNA): TGTGCCAGCTCACTGCAGGGGACAGGGATAGGAGGCTACACCTTC. It translates to CASSLQGTGIGGYTF.

Remarks on this clone: A read error may produce the germline difference seen at one junction end. J is TRBJ2-3 and V is TRBV2; 7 bases fit TRBD1. There are 15 residues in the CDR3. In germline, CDR1 is SNHLY, CDR2 FYNNEI. The CDR3 DNA reads as TGTGCCAGCAGGGAAGAGGACAGGCGCACAGATACGCAGTATTTT. Translated: CASREEDRRTDTQYF.

The chain couples TRBV5-1 to TRBJ1-4; D gene uncertain. The CDR3 length is 14 residues. The germline CDR1 and CDR2 sequences are SGHRS and YFSETQ. Deletions cut 4 bases from V and 7 bases from J, with 14 bases between. The CDR3 sequence is CASSTGREGEKLFF. The CDR3 nucleotides read TGCGCCAGCAGCACCGGACGGGAGGGTGAAAAACTGTTTTTT. Using reference TRBV5-1 and TRBJ1-4 for the parts outside the CDR3, the full variable domain is KAGVTQTPRYLIKTRGQQVTLSCSPISGHRSVSWYQQTPGQGLQFLFEYFSETQRNKGNFPGRFSGRQFSNSRSEMNVSTLELGDSALYLCASSTGREGEKLFFGSGTQLSVL.

The CDR3 bases are TGTGCTAGTGGTTTACAGGAGGGAACCTACGAGCAGTACTTC. Translation: CASGLQEGTYEQYF. The rearrangement links TRBV12-5 to TRBJ2-7, with D tentatively TRBD2 (6 bases). V was cut by 3 bases and J by 2 bases, with 11 bases left in between. This CDR3 region has 14 residues. Germline CDR1 is LGHNT and CDR2 is FRNRAP.

J is TRBJ2-5 and V is TRBV11-2, with TRBD1 matching over 9 bases. Germline CDR1 SGHAT, CDR2 FQNNGV. The J segment lost 5 bases and the V segment lost 5 bases, leaving 12 bases of the junction unmatched. There are 16 residues in the CDR3. Here the CDR3 reads CASSDISGQGWETQYF. For the CDR3, the DNA is TGTGCCAGCAGCGATATATCGGGACAGGGTTGGGAGACCCAGTACTTC.

The CDR3 nucleotides are TGTGCCAGAGGGGACACCCAGGGTCAGCCCCAGCATTTT. Translated: CARGDTQGQPQHF. The chain links TRBV21-1 to TRBJ1-5; TRBD1, the D gene given by the table, was not confirmed from the DNA. TRBV21-1 is an annotated pseudogene. CDR3 length equals 13 residues.

The chain carries TRBV2 and TRBJ2-3, with 14 bases aligning to TRBD2. This CDR3 contains 13 residues. V was pared by 11 bases and J by 5 bases, with 3 bases of the junction left unmatched. CDR1 is SNHLY, CDR2 FYNNEI, per germline. The CDR3 here is CAGTSGSGDTQYF. CDR3 nucleotides: TGTGCCGGGACTAGCGGGAGTGGAGATACGCAGTATTTT.

The rearrangement links TRBV30 to TRBJ1-1; 7 nucleotides align to TRBD1. The germline gives CDR1 GTSNPN, CDR2 SVGIG (reference sequence). V dropped 5 bases and J dropped 5; count of bases not matched to a gene: 5. This CDR3 spans 12 amino acids. Here the CDR3 DNA reads TGTGCCTGGGACAGGGAGGTGACTGAAGCTTTCTTT. Translating gives CAWDREVTEAFF.

This chain uses TRBV13 with TRBJ2-3; 8 nucleotides agree with TRBD2. CDR3 length: 17 amino acids. Trimming removed 5 bases from V and 0 bases from J; junction bases left unmatched: 10. Germline V gene sequence: CDR1 PRHDT, CDR2 FYEKMQ (reference sequence). CDR3 DNA sequence: TGTGCCAGCAGCACCCGGATAGCGGGACCGAGCACAGATACGCAGTATTTT. Its protein product is CASSTRIAGPSTDTQYF. Filled out from reference TRBV13 and TRBJ2-3, the complete variable domain reads AAGVIQSPRHLIKEKRETATLKCYPIPRHDTVYWYQQGPGQDPQFLISFYEKMQSDKGSIPDRFSAQQFSDYHSELNMSSLELGDSALYFCASSTRIAGPSTDTQYFGPGTRLTVL.

This clone has only one observation. CDR3 in amino acids: CASSQEVEVGSPLHF. Here the CDR3 DNA reads TGCGCCAGCAGCCAAGAAGTGGAGGTGGGATCACCCCTCCACTTT. J is TRBJ1-6 and V is TRBV4-1; D gene ambiguous. The CDR3 is 15 amino acids. Germline V gene sequence: CDR1 MGHRA, CDR2 YSYEKL. V was shortened by 0 bases and J by 10 bases, with 13 bases between the two germline ends.

This chain uses TRBV9 with TRBJ2-1; a possible D gene is TRBD2 (6 bases). Between the trimmed V and J ends, which lost 0 bases and 1 base, there was a span of 17 bases. Germline CDR1 reads SGDLS; CDR2 reads YYNGEE. The CDR3 runs 18 residues. The CDR3 reads CASSVATKTRLSYNEQFF. The CDR3 nucleotides read TGTGCCAGCAGCGTAGCTACGAAGACTAGATTGTCCTACAATGAGCAGTTCTTC. The full variable domain, with the rest looked up from reference TRBV9 and TRBJ2-1, is DSGVTQTPKHLITATGQRVTLRCSPRSGDLSVYWYQQSLDQGLQFLIQYYNGEERAKGNILERFSAQQFPDLHSELNLSSLELGDSALYFCASSVATKTRLSYNEQFFGPGTRLTVL.

The genes are TRBV19 and TRBJ2-3; 7 bases align to TRBD1. Germline loops: CDR1 LNHDA, CDR2 SQIVND (reference sequence). Losses at the gene ends were 5 bases for V and 5 bases for J; bases not matched to a gene: 7. The CDR3 sequence is 14 residues long. CDR3 nucleotide sequence: TGTGCCAGTAGTCCAGGGGACAGACGAGATACGCAGTATTTT. The encoded protein is CASSPGDRRDTQYF.

The chain employs TRBV6-5 and TRBJ1-1; no reliable D call. The V and J ends lost 0 bases and 2 bases respectively, with 7 bases between them. The CDR3 is made up of 14 amino acids. Germline CDR1 MNHEY, CDR2 SVGAGI. CDR3 protein: CASSYSIKNTEAFF. For the CDR3, the DNA is TGTGCCAGCAGTTACTCGATAAAAAACACTGAAGCTTTCTTT.

This sequence joins TRBV7-2 and TRBJ2-7; 7 bases are a match to TRBD1. CDR1 and CDR2 (germline): SGHTA, FQGNSA. The CDR3 runs 15 residues. V lost 1 base, J lost 0 bases, and 3 bases stayed unmatched. CDR3: CASSLVQGVSYEQYF. CDR3 coding DNA: TGTGCCAGCAGCTTAGTTCAGGGGGTCTCCTACGAGCAGTACTTC.

The V call is TRBV10-3, the J call TRBJ2-7; 10 bases are a match to TRBD2. Germline CDR1 is ENHRY and CDR2 is SYGVKD. The CDR3 spans 18 residues. V shed 3 bases and J 6 bases; nucleotides not matched to a gene: 17. This CDR3 is CAISEGIRGLAGVGEQYF. The CDR3, as DNA: TGTGCCATCAGTGAAGGGATTAGGGGGCTAGCGGGAGTTGGCGAGCAGTACTTC.

V gene TRBV11-2 combines with J gene TRBJ2-1, with D perhaps matching TRBD1 or TRBD2 (5 bases each). Germline CDR1 SGHAT, CDR2 FQNNGV. Between the trimmed V and J ends, which lost 1 base and 4 bases, there was a span of 8 bases. This CDR3 has 14 amino acids. The CDR3 reads CASSLGGEYNEQFF. The CDR3 DNA follows: TGTGCCAGCAGCTTAGGAGGGGAGTACAATGAGCAGTTCTTC. Supplemented by reference TRBV11-2 and TRBJ2-1, the full variable domain reads EAGVAQSPRYKIIEKRQSVAFWCNPISGHATLYWYQQILGQGPKLLIQFQNNGVVDDSQLPKDRFSAERLKGVDSTLKIQPAKLEDSAVYLCASSLGGEYNEQFFGPGTRLTVL.

This sequence joins TRBV7-8 and TRBJ1-2; D call uncertain. This CDR3 has 14 amino acids. V was shortened by 1 base and J by 2 bases, with 8 bases between the two germline ends. Germline CDR1 SGHVS, CDR2 FQNEAQ. CDR3 loop: CASSLVAMNYGYTF. CDR3 nucleotides: TGTGCCAGCAGCTTAGTGGCTATGAACTATGGCTACACCTTC.